Below are 20 T cell receptor beta chains sequenced from a single sample in a study of radiotherapy plus CTLA-4 blockade in lung cancer. Clones were read by immunoSEQ multiplex PCR, and TCRdb kept only the in-frame ones, dropping some. This sample has over 80,000 clones, with about four fifths found just once. The sequencing used peripheral blood, collected from a patient treated with radiotherapy plus ipilimumab. All receptors derive from a human donor with non-small cell lung cancer who had stable disease on radiotherapy plus ipilimumab.

This clone was picked up one time. The chain is built from TRBV7-2 and TRBJ2-7; weak D call: TRBD2 (6 bases). V gave up 3 bases and J gave up 6 bases, with 15 bases separating them. The CDR3 extends over 14 amino acids. CDR1 is SGHTA, CDR2 FQGNSA, per germline. The CDR3 here is CASSFAREVGEQYF. The CDR3 bases are TGTGCCAGCAGCTTCGCCAGGGAGGTAGGCGAGCAGTACTTC. Full variable domain (missing parts from reference TRBV7-2 and TRBJ2-7): GAGVSQSPSNKVTEKGKDVELRCDPISGHTALYWYRQSLGQGLEFLIYFQGNSAPDKSGLPSDRFSAERTGGSVSTLTIQRTQQEDSAVYLCASSFAREVGEQYFGPGTRLTVT.

This clone was seen a single time. The chain recombines TRBV6-5 with TRBJ2-7; D gene ambiguous. Trimming took off 3 bases at V and 4 bases at J, with 10 bases between the two ends. The CDR3 runs to 13 residues. CDR1 MNHEY and CDR2 SVGAGI come from the germline V gene. CDR3: CASSYGERYEQYF. CDR3 nucleotide sequence: TGTGCCAGCAGTTATGGGGAACGGTACGAGCAGTACTTC.

The genes are TRBV4-1 and TRBJ2-7, with D perhaps matching TRBD1 or TRBD2 (6 bases each). The CDR3 spans 14 residues. The ends were cut back, 1 base at V and 5 bases at J, with 12 bases in the middle. Germline assignment: CDR1 MGHRA and CDR2 YSYEKL. CDR3 region: CASSQGGAADEQYF. As DNA, the CDR3 is TGCGCCAGCAGCCAAGGGGGGGCTGCGGACGAGCAGTACTTC.

The genes are TRBV28 and TRBJ1-5; 9 nucleotides line up with TRBD1. After removal of 6 bases from V and 7 bases from J, the junction contained 10 bases not matched to a gene. The length of the CDR3 is 15 residues. CDR1 and CDR2 from the germline V gene are MDHEN and SYDVKM. This chain's CDR3 is CASRRRDRESQPQHF. In DNA form, the CDR3 reads TGTGCCAGCAGACGCAGGGACAGGGAGAGCCAGCCCCAGCATTTT.

The chain uses TRBV28 and TRBJ1-5, with 9 nucleotides matching TRBD1. In germline, CDR1 is MDHEN, CDR2 SYDVKM. The CDR3 extends over 16 amino acids. V shed 7 bases and J 2 bases; nucleotides not matched to a gene: 9. As DNA, the CDR3 is TGTGCCAGCAACCCCCGGGGACAGGGAGGCAATCAGCCCCAGCATTTT. Its protein product is CASNPRGQGGNQPQHF.

The chain couples TRBV7-9 to TRBJ1-1; D remains unclear. The CDR3 totals 15 residues. Germline V lookup: CDR1 SEHNR, CDR2 FQNEAQ (reference sequence). V lost 5 bases to trimming and J lost 1 base, with 14 bases between them. The CDR3 loop is CASSPAGPRNTEAFF. The CDR3 region has the DNA TGTGCCAGCAGCCCCGCCGGTCCGAGGAACACTGAAGCTTTCTTT.

V gene TRBV6-1 combines with J gene TRBJ2-7, with 11 bases lining up with TRBD2. The ends lost 6 bases at V and 3 bases at J; junction bases unmatched: 4. Germline assignment: CDR1 MNHNS and CDR2 SASEGT. CDR3 length: 14 amino acids. The CDR3: CASRLAGEIYEQYF. CDR3 DNA sequence: TGTGCCAGCAGACTAGCGGGGGAGATCTACGAGCAGTACTTC.

The V and J genes are TRBV7-2 and TRBJ2-3; D ambiguous. With 6 bases removed from V and 0 bases from J, the gap between germline ends came to 7 bases. The CDR3 is made up of 13 amino acids. The V gene's germline CDR1 is SGHTA and CDR2 FQGNSA. CDR3 region: CASSYGSTDTQYF. The CDR3 DNA sequence: TGTGCCAGCAGTTATGGCAGCACAGATACGCAGTATTTT.

Regarding this clone: This sample also contains other DNA sequences that code for the same CDR3. The V gene is TRBV9, the J gene TRBJ2-7; perhaps TRBD2 as D (7 bases). This CDR3 comprises 14 residues. V shed 4 bases and J shed 0 bases, with 11 bases lying between them. Germline-derived CDR1 and CDR2 are SGDLS and YYNGEE. As DNA, the CDR3 is TGTGCCAGCAGCCTAGGGGGGGTCTCCTACGAGCAGTACTTC. Its translation: CASSLGGVSYEQYF.

This chain connects TRBV6-4 to TRBJ2-5; 9 bases agree with TRBD2. Germline lookup yields CDR1 MRHNA and CDR2 SNTAGT. This CDR3 comprises 15 residues. The V segment lost 6 bases and the J segment 2 bases; nucleotides outside the gene matches: 7. This CDR3 reads CASSPSAGGQETQYF. Written as DNA, the CDR3 is TGTGCCAGCAGCCCTTCAGCGGGAGGACAAGAGACCCAGTACTTC.

This chain joins TRBV7-3 and TRBJ2-1; 8 bases map to TRBD1. The CDR3 has 14 residues. The V segment lost 5 bases and the J segment 2 bases; nucleotides outside the gene matches: 2. Germline CDR1 and CDR2: SGHTA and FQGTGA. CDR3 bases: TGTGCCAGCAGCCCCAGGGGGCCCTACAATGAGCAGTTCTTC. Translated, it gives CASSPRGPYNEQFF.

This chain uses TRBV5-6 with TRBJ1-3, with D possibly being TRBD1 (6 bases). This CDR3 has 14 amino acids. Germline V gene sequence: CDR1 SGHDT, CDR2 YYEEEE. V dropped 3 bases and J dropped 4 bases, with 11 bases sitting between them. The CDR3 spells CASSSGGVGNTIYF. The CDR3 coding sequence is TGTGCCAGCAGCTCGGGGGGCGTAGGAAACACCATATATTTT. The full variable domain, with the rest looked up from reference TRBV5-6 and TRBJ1-3, is DAGVTQSPTHLIKTRGQQVTLRCSPKSGHDTVSWYQQALGQGPQFIFQYYEEEERQRGNFPDRFSGHQFPNYSSELNVNALLLGDSALYLCASSSGGVGNTIYFGEGSWLTVV.

This chain connects TRBV28 to TRBJ1-5, with TRBD1 as a possible D gene (6 bases). Between the trimmed V and J ends, which lost 3 bases and 7 bases, there was a span of 13 bases. The CDR3 contains 14 residues. The V gene's germline CDR1 is MDHEN and CDR2 SYDVKM. CDR3 sequence (DNA): TGTGCCAGCAGTTTGGAGCAGGGGAAACAGCCCCAGCATTTT. Its translation: CASSLEQGKQPQHF.

This chain connects TRBV6-1 to TRBJ2-7; 9 nucleotides match TRBD2. Germline lookup yields CDR1 MNHNS and CDR2 SASEGT. The trim removed 8 bases at V and 2 bases at J, leaving 7 bases unmatched. This CDR3 contains 14 residues. CDR3 DNA: TGTGCCAGCCAAGCGGGAGGAATGGCCTACGAGCAGTACTTC. Translated: CASQAGGMAYEQYF.

The chain is built from TRBV11-2 and TRBJ1-5, with D possibly matching TRBD1 (6 bases). CDR3 length: 14 residues. Germline V gives CDR1 SGHAT, CDR2 FQNNGV. V lost 2 bases to trimming and J lost 7 bases, with 12 bases between them. The CDR3 region has the DNA TGTGCCAGCAGCTTAACGGGGGGCGACCAGCCCCAGCATTTT. Translation: CASSLTGGDQPQHF. Using reference TRBV11-2 and TRBJ1-5 for the parts outside the CDR3, the full variable domain is EAGVAQSPRYKIIEKRQSVAFWCNPISGHATLYWYQQILGQGPKLLIQFQNNGVVDDSQLPKDRFSAERLKGVDSTLKIQPAKLEDSAVYLCASSLTGGDQPQHFGDGTRLSIL.

The chain is built from TRBV5-4 and TRBJ1-1; the D gene is possibly TRBD1 (5 bases). CDR1 is SGHNT, CDR2 YYREEE, per germline (reference sequence). The V and J ends lost 0 bases and 0 bases respectively, with 12 bases between them. CDR3 length: 16 residues. The CDR3 DNA follows: TGTGCCAGCAGCTTGGGACAGCCCTCTATGAACACTGAAGCTTTCTTT. This translates into CASSLGQPSMNTEAFF.

The CDR3 is CAWSVIIGGEAQYF. CDR3 in DNA: TGTGCCTGGAGTGTAATCATCGGGGGGGAGGCCCAGTACTTC. V and J are TRBV30 and TRBJ2-5; TRBD2 matches at 8 bases. This CDR3 is built from 14 residues. Germline V gives CDR1 GTSNPN, CDR2 SVGIG (reference sequence). V shed 0 bases and J 9 bases; nucleotides not matched to a gene: 9.

V usage is TRBV28 and J usage is TRBJ2-3, with 8 positions matching TRBD1. Losses at the gene ends were 6 bases for V and 3 bases for J; bases not matched to a gene: 8. The CDR3 totals 15 residues. Germline CDR1 and CDR2: MDHEN and SYDVKM. The CDR3 coding sequence is TGTGCCAGCAGCAAGTCAGGGGGCGGGACAGATACGCAGTATTTT. It translates to CASSKSGGGTDTQYF.

The chain combines TRBV5-1 with TRBJ1-6; TRBD1 matches 9 bases. The length of the CDR3 is 15 residues. V trimming: 0 bases; J trimming: 7 bases; junction bases outside the gene matches: 2. Germline V gene lookup returns CDR1 SGHRS and CDR2 YFSETQ. CDR3 in amino acids: CASSLAGTGNSPLHF. In DNA form, the CDR3 reads TGCGCCAGCAGCTTGGCCGGGACAGGGAATTCACCCCTCCACTTT.

The chain joins TRBV6-5 to TRBJ2-4; 7 bases line up with TRBD2. CDR1 is MNHEY and CDR2 is SVGAGI in the germline V gene. The CDR3 covers 14 residues. Trimming cost V 6 bases and J 2 bases; bases outside gene matches: 4. CDR3 bases: TGTGCCAGCAGGGGAGGGGTACCCAAAAACATTCAGTACTTC. Amino acids: CASRGGVPKNIQYF.